These 28 T cell receptor beta chains were sequenced from one sample in a study of blood T cell repertoires in COVID-19. TCRdb's table, derived via immunoSEQ multiplex PCR, lists solely in-frame clones and lacks some. The sample includes roughly 220,000 clones, about 79% of them seen just once. Specimen: PBMCs or T cells enriched from blood (not recorded which). The source of these receptors is a woman in her thirties or forties with acute COVID-19.

This chain joins TRBV5-4 and TRBJ1-2; D gene unclear. This CDR3 region has 18 residues. Germline V gene lookup returns CDR1 SGHNT and CDR2 YYREEE (reference sequence). Trimming left V 4 bases short and J 0 bases short, with 22 bases between. The CDR3 bases are TGTGCCAGCAGCCCTTCGCGGTTCTCTCCGCGGCCTAACTATGGCTACACCTTC. Its protein product is CASSPSRFSPRPNYGYTF.

The gene calls are TRBV28 and TRBJ2-1; 7 bases line up with TRBD2. The J segment lost 0 bases and the V segment lost 4 bases, leaving 6 bases of the junction unmatched. Looked up from germline, CDR1 is MDHEN and CDR2 is SYDVKM. The CDR3 runs to 16 residues. CDR3 in DNA: TGTGCCAGCAGTTCTAGCGGTCTTAGCTCCTACAATGAGCAGTTCTTC. Its translation: CASSSSGLSSYNEQFF.

V gene TRBV11-1 combines with J gene TRBJ1-1; 7 bases line up with TRBD1. The germline gives CDR1 SGHAT, CDR2 FQDESV (reference sequence). This CDR3 has 15 amino acids. With 1 base clipped from V and 3 bases from J, the junction kept 5 bases outside the gene matches. The CDR3 nucleotides read TGTGCCAGCAGCTTAGTAGGGGGCCTCGACACTGAAGCTTTCTTT. Translating gives CASSLVGGLDTEAFF.

The chain carries TRBV5-1 and TRBJ2-2; 9 nucleotides line up with TRBD1. The CDR3 loop spans 17 amino acids. Germline CDR1 and CDR2: SGHRS and YFSETQ. V lost 2 bases, J lost 4 bases, and 9 bases stayed unmatched. The CDR3 here is CASSFARTGASTGELFF. The DNA of the CDR3 is TGCGCCAGCAGCTTTGCTCGGACAGGGGCATCCACCGGGGAGCTGTTTTTT.

The chain joins TRBV30 to TRBJ2-7; tentative D call: TRBD2 (5 bases). Trimming cost V 3 bases and J 3 bases, with 15 bases left between them. CDR3 length equals 14 residues. The germline gives CDR1 GTSNPN, CDR2 SVGIG (reference sequence). The chain's CDR3 is CAWRGRRGFYEQYF. The CDR3 nucleotides read TGTGCCTGGAGGGGTCGACGGGGATTCTACGAGCAGTACTTC.

J is TRBJ2-5 and V is TRBV1; the table's D call TRBD1 went unverified against the DNA. TRBV1 is given as a pseudogene. This CDR3 has 20 amino acids. The CDR3 loop reads CTSSQDDPPGRDRVVETQYF. The CDR3 DNA reads TGCACCAGCAGCCAAGATGACCCCCCGGGGAGGGACAGGGTTGTTGAGACCCAGTACTTC.

The chain combines TRBV11-2 with TRBJ2-1; 10 bases agree with TRBD2. CDR3 length equals 16 residues. The V gene end was trimmed by 1 base and the J gene end by 8 bases; junction bases not matched to a gene: 8. CDR1 SGHAT and CDR2 FQNNGV come from the germline V gene. This CDR3 reads CASSLGAGAGGDEQFF. DNA for the CDR3: TGTGCCAGCAGCTTAGGGGCTGGAGCGGGGGGGGATGAGCAGTTCTTC.

This chain joins TRBV3-1 (or the pseudogene TRBV3-2) and TRBJ2-3, with a tentative D call TRBD2 (6 bases). V was clipped by 0 bases and J by 2 bases, with 9 bases between them. Germline V gives CDR1 LGHDT, CDR2 YNNKEL (reference sequence). This CDR3 contains 15 residues. The CDR3 spells CASSQDSGDTDTQYF. The CDR3 DNA sequence: TGTGCCAGCAGCCAAGATAGCGGAGACACAGATACGCAGTATTTT.

This clone is a singleton in its sample. This chain connects TRBV19 to TRBJ2-7; no clear D gene. This CDR3 spans 13 amino acids. Germline CDR1 LNHDA, CDR2 SQIVND (reference sequence). V shed 3 bases and J shed 2 bases, with 8 bases lying between them. The CDR3 coding sequence is TGTGCCAGTAGTATGACCCAGGCCTACGAGCAGTACTTC. It encodes CASSMTQAYEQYF.

The chain is built from TRBV5-8 and TRBJ1-2, with D possibly being TRBD1 (5 bases). Germline values: CDR1 SGHTS, CDR2 YDEGEE. V lost 0 bases and J lost 3, with 9 bases in between. The length of the CDR3 is 14 residues. Written as DNA, the CDR3 is TGTGCCAGCAGCTTGGGGCCGGGGGACTATGGCTACACCTTC. Amino acid sequence: CASSLGPGDYGYTF. Based on the CDR3 plus reference TRBV5-8 and TRBJ1-2, the full variable domain is EAGVTQSPTHLIKTRGQQATLRCSPISGHTSVYWYQQALGLGLQFLLWYDEGEERNRGNFPPRFSGRQFPNYSSELNVNALELEDSALYLCASSLGPGDYGYTFGSGTRLTVV.

This chain links TRBV10-3 with TRBJ1-5; D remains ambiguous. Germline lookup yields CDR1 ENHRY and CDR2 SYGVKD. The CDR3 extends over 16 amino acids. V was clipped by 0 bases and J by 5 bases, with 14 bases between them. For the CDR3, the DNA is TGTGCCATCAGTGAGTCCCGCCCCACAACCGATCAGCCCCAGCATTTT. It is translated as CAISESRPTTDQPQHF.

The chain has TRBV10-3 and TRBJ2-7, with 9 bases that match TRBD1. The CDR3 totals 16 residues. Germline V gene data show CDR1 as ENHRY and CDR2 as SYGVKD. Germline trimming cut 2 bases from V and 1 base from J; bases unmatched to any gene: 6. As DNA, the CDR3 is TGTGCCATCAGTGAGCCGGGACAGGGAAGATCCTACGAGCAGTACTTC. As protein: CAISEPGQGRSYEQYF.

The V call is TRBV18, the J call TRBJ1-6; D may be TRBD1 (6 bases). The CDR3 is made up of 14 amino acids. Trimming removed 1 base from V and 6 bases from J, with 7 bases in between. Germline V gene sequence: CDR1 KGHSH, CDR2 LQKENI. The CDR3: CASSPRGPNSPLHF. The CDR3 DNA reads TGTGCCAGCTCACCACGGGGGCCTAATTCACCCCTCCACTTT.

The table lists this clone with many counts. The V and J genes are TRBV28 and TRBJ1-5; TRBD1 aligns across 10 bases. V lost 6 bases to trimming and J lost 5 bases; unmatched junction nucleotides: 7. The CDR3 extends over 15 amino acids. CDR1 MDHEN and CDR2 SYDVKM come from the germline V gene. DNA for the CDR3: TGTGCCAGCAGCCTTTCTGACAGGGGGCATCAGCCCCAGCATTTT. This gives the protein CASSLSDRGHQPQHF.

The genes are TRBV5-5 and TRBJ2-1; 11 bases are shared with TRBD1. This CDR3 is 15 amino acids long. The V gene end was trimmed by 4 bases and the J gene end by 6 bases; junction bases not matched to a gene: 6. CDR1 SGHKS and CDR2 YYEKEE come from the germline V gene (reference sequence). This CDR3 is CASSTPGQGVNEQFF. CDR3 DNA sequence: TGTGCCAGCAGCACCCCGGGACAGGGGGTCAATGAGCAGTTCTTC.

The rearrangement links TRBV11-2 to TRBJ2-3; D remains unclear. This CDR3 comprises 11 residues. The V end was cut by 3 bases, the J end by 10 bases, with 8 bases between. Germline V gene lookup returns CDR1 SGHAT and CDR2 FQNNGV. CDR3 sequence (DNA): TGTGCCAGCAGCTTTGAGGTCGCGCAGTATTTT. This encodes CASSFEVAQYF. Supplemented by reference TRBV11-2 and TRBJ2-3, the full variable domain reads EAGVAQSPRYKIIEKRQSVAFWCNPISGHATLYWYQQILGQGPKLLIQFQNNGVVDDSQLPKDRFSAERLKGVDSTLKIQPAKLEDSAVYLCASSFEVAQYFGPGTRLTVL.

V gene TRBV24-1 combines with J gene TRBJ1-1; tentatively, D is TRBD1 (6 bases). CDR3 size: 11 residues. The germline gives CDR1 KGHDR, CDR2 SFDVKD. Trimming shortened V by 8 bases and J by 9 bases, and 12 bases separated the two germline ends. This CDR3 reads CATMDSQKAFF. In DNA form, the CDR3 reads TGTGCCACCATGGACAGTCAAAAAGCTTTCTTT.

V usage is TRBV5-6 and J usage is TRBJ2-2; 7 nucleotides line up with TRBD1. With V trimmed by 1 base and J by 8 bases, 2 bases remained unmatched. Germline V gene sequence: CDR1 SGHDT, CDR2 YYEEEE. The CDR3 spans 13 residues. The CDR3 spells CASSLMGQGELFF. The CDR3 DNA reads TGTGCCAGCAGCTTGATGGGACAGGGGGAGCTGTTTTTT.

The chain combines TRBV21-1 with TRBJ2-3; TRBD1 is the table's D call and was not checked against the DNA. TRBV21-1 corresponds to a pseudogene. The CDR3 spans 19 residues. This CDR3 reads CASSKDVVGTFSSTDTQYF. The CDR3 nucleotides read TGTGCCAGCAGCAAAGACGTGGTAGGGACATTCTCTAGCACAGATACGCAGTATTTT.

This clone is a singleton in its sample. The CDR3 sequence is CASSSTGPLEQYF. The DNA of the CDR3 is TGCGCCAGCAGCTCCACAGGGCCCCTGGAGCAGTACTTC. The chain combines TRBV5-1 with TRBJ2-7; the D gene is possibly TRBD1 (6 bases). The CDR3 spans 13 residues. Germline assignment: CDR1 SGHRS and CDR2 YFSETQ. The ends were cut back, 3 bases at V and 7 bases at J, with 14 bases in the middle.

The rearrangement links TRBV28 to TRBJ2-7, with D perhaps TRBD2 (5 bases). Germline V gene sequence: CDR1 MDHEN, CDR2 SYDVKM. Between the trimmed V and J ends, which lost 6 bases and 6 bases, there was a span of 12 bases. CDR3 length: 12 residues. CDR3 sequence: CASRGSGVEQYF. The CDR3 DNA is TGTGCCAGCAGGGGGAGTGGTGTCGAGCAGTACTTC.

This clone was detected many times. The chain carries TRBV6-5 and TRBJ1-6, with a weak D call TRBD1 (6 bases). The CDR3 totals 13 residues. The germline V gene has CDR1 MNHEY and CDR2 SVGAGI. Between the trimmed V and J ends, which lost 6 bases and 6 bases, there was a span of 9 bases. In DNA form, the CDR3 reads TGTGCCAGCAGGGGGGCCCTTAATTCACCCCTCCACTTT. Its translation: CASRGALNSPLHF.

This sequence joins TRBV19 and TRBJ2-3, with D possibly matching TRBD2 (5 bases). Germline lookup yields CDR1 LNHDA and CDR2 SQIVND (reference sequence). Trimming took off 4 bases at V and 1 base at J, with 9 bases between the two ends. The CDR3 runs to 14 residues. This CDR3 is CASSSIGGTDTQYF. The CDR3 region has the DNA TGTGCCAGTAGTAGTATCGGGGGCACAGATACGCAGTATTTT.

The chain employs TRBV21-1 and TRBJ2-7; the tabulated D call, TRBD1, remains unverified against the DNA. TRBV21-1 is a pseudogene locus. The CDR3 consists of 15 residues. The CDR3 sequence is CASSSNRGSPYEQYF. CDR3 in DNA: TGTGCCAGCAGCAGCAACAGGGGCAGCCCCTACGAGCAGTACTTC.

V and J are TRBV4-2 and TRBJ2-7, with 8 positions matching TRBD1. J gave up 3 bases and V 5 bases, and 9 bases lay outside the gene matches. The CDR3 is made up of 15 amino acids. CDR1 LGHNA and CDR2 YNFKEQ come from the germline V gene. In nucleotides, the CDR3 is TGTGCCAGCAGCAAGTCGGGGACAGGAAGCTACGAGCAGTACTTC. It encodes CASSKSGTGSYEQYF.

V and J are TRBV25-1 and TRBJ2-2; 7 nucleotides line up with TRBD2. This CDR3 is built from 13 residues. Germline V lookup: CDR1 MGHDK, CDR2 SYGVNS. The ends lost 8 bases at V and 7 bases at J; junction bases unmatched: 7. CDR3 nucleotides: TGTGCCAGCTACGAGCGGGAAGGCGGGGAGCTGTTTTTT. It is translated as CASYEREGGELFF.

In the case of this clone: Other DNA sequences in this sample translate to the same CDR3. The chain links TRBV24-1 to TRBJ2-3; D uncertain. The CDR3 consists of 14 residues. Trimming took 0 bases from V and 0 from J, leaving 3 bases between them. CDR1 and CDR2 (germline): KGHDR, SFDVKD. The CDR3 region is CATSDLGSTDTQYF. The CDR3 DNA reads TGTGCCACCAGTGATTTGGGCAGCACAGATACGCAGTATTTT.

This clone was seen many times. The CDR3 DNA sequence: TGTGCCAGTAGAAGCGAGGTCTCGACAGATACGCAGTATTTT. It codes for CASRSEVSTDTQYF. The chain is built from TRBV19 and TRBJ2-3; D is unresolved. The germline V gene has CDR1 LNHDA and CDR2 SQIVND (reference sequence). The V and J ends lost 6 bases and 3 bases respectively, with 13 bases between them. The CDR3 has 14 residues.